These 9 T cell receptor beta chains were sequenced from one sample in a study of T-cell memory formation after mild COVID-19. TCRdb passed the 5' RACE reads through MiXCR, listing each CDR3 protein once. Here the sample spans 580,000 or so distinct CDR3 sequences, 15% to 20% being singletons. The specimen was PBMCs or a T cell subset sorted from them (not recorded which). Source of these receptors: an adult woman who had mild COVID-19 (a few samples of this study predate the infection). Cell type and time point are not known.

This clonotype has only a few counts. This rearrangement joins TRBV6-2 or TRBV6-3 to TRBJ2-4, with D possibly matching TRBD2 (5 bases). The CDR3 loop spans 15 amino acids. Germline V gene data show CDR1 as MNHEY and CDR2 as SVGEGT. The V gene lost 0 bases and the J gene lost 4 bases, with 10 bases spanning the gap. This chain's CDR3 is CASSYSEDNKNIQYF. For the CDR3, the DNA is TGTGCCAGCAGTTACTCGGAGGATAATAAAAACATTCAGTACTTC.

This sequence joins TRBV29-1 and TRBJ1-4; the D gene is possibly TRBD1 (5 bases). V dropped 0 bases and J dropped 7 bases, with 12 bases sitting between them. The CDR3 is made up of 14 amino acids. Germline assignment: CDR1 SQVTM and CDR2 ANQGSEA. The chain's CDR3 is CSVEEGGKAEKLFF. For the CDR3, the DNA is TGCAGCGTTGAAGAGGGGGGTAAAGCTGAAAAACTGTTTTTT.

The sample holds one count of this clonotype. The chain combines TRBV5-6 with TRBJ1-1; the D gene is possibly TRBD1 (5 bases). This CDR3 spans 17 amino acids. The V end lost 3 bases, the J end lost 3 bases, and 21 bases lay between the germline ends. Germline V gene lookup returns CDR1 SGHDT and CDR2 YYEEEE. CDR3 residues: CASSSRSGGTFYTEAFF. CDR3 DNA: TGTGCCAGCAGCTCCCGATCGGGGGGGACCTTTTACACTGAAGCTTTCTTT.

The chain recombines TRBV3-1 with TRBJ2-7, with D perhaps TRBD1 or TRBD2 (5 bases each). Between the trimmed V and J ends, which lost 1 base and 2 bases, there was a span of 12 bases. The CDR3 has 15 residues. Germline V gene lookup returns CDR1 LGHDT and CDR2 YNNKEL (reference sequence). DNA for the CDR3: TGTGCCAGCAGCCAAGTTGGGGGTAGGACCTACGAGCAGTACTTC. Translating it yields CASSQVGGRTYEQYF.

The sample holds many counts of this clonotype. The rearrangement joins TRBV5-5 to TRBJ2-1; unclear D gene. V lost 2 bases, J lost 10 bases, and 7 bases lay in between. Germline V gene lookup returns CDR1 SGHKS and CDR2 YYEKEE (reference sequence). The CDR3 loop spans 11 amino acids. CDR3 region: CASSFTKEQFF. The CDR3 coding sequence is TGTGCCAGCAGCTTTACAAAGGAGCAGTTCTTC.

This clonotype came up a few times. The rearrangement uses TRBV29-1 and TRBJ1-2; weak D call: TRBD1 (6 bases). CDR3 length equals 14 residues. Germline CDR1 and CDR2: SQVTM and ANQGSEA. V was trimmed by 4 bases and J by 2 bases, leaving 14 bases between them. The CDR3 DNA follows: TGCAGCGTTGCCCCAATACAGGGAAACTATGGCTACACCTTC. It yields the protein CSVAPIQGNYGYTF.

The chain is built from TRBV28 and TRBJ2-2; TRBD1 matches at 7 bases. Germline-derived CDR1 and CDR2 are MDHEN and SYDVKM. Trimming removed 6 bases from V and 6 bases from J; junction bases left unmatched: 10. The CDR3 is made up of 15 amino acids. CDR3 protein: CASRIRQGWAGELFF. CDR3 DNA sequence: TGTGCCAGCAGAATAAGACAGGGTTGGGCCGGGGAGCTGTTTTTT.

V usage is TRBV12-3 or TRBV12-4 and J usage is TRBJ2-5; D tentatively fits TRBD1 or TRBD2 (5 bases each). The ends were cut back, 7 bases at V and 2 bases at J, with 14 bases in the middle. There are 14 residues in the CDR3. Here the CDR3 reads CASTPGLHQETQYF. In DNA form, the CDR3 reads TGTGCCAGCACTCCGGGGCTTCATCAAGAGACCCAGTACTTC.

This chain connects TRBV20-1 to TRBJ2-2; TRBD2 agrees at 11 bases. Germline V CDR1 and CDR2: DFQATT, SNEGSKA (reference sequence). V lost 5 bases, J lost 8 bases, and 7 bases stayed unmatched. CDR3 size: 14 residues. The CDR3 loop is CSAVAGGIMGELFF. CDR3 nucleotide sequence: TGCAGTGCTGTAGCGGGAGGGATTATGGGGGAGCTGTTTTTT.